These 9 T cell receptor beta chains share one sample of origin, sequenced in a study of shared clonotypes between healthy human individuals. In the naive CD8 group, cells lacked CD45RO and were positively selected for CCR7, so terminally differentiated effector memory CD45RA+ cells were left out. Profiled with immunoSEQ multiplex PCR; TCRdb holds only in-frame clones, not every one. The top ten hold roughly 0.1% of the sample, which has some 600,000 clones, 95% to 96% seen once. The sample consisted of naive CD8+ T cells sorted from blood. The receptor set was obtained from a young woman in good health.

This chain connects TRBV29-1 to TRBJ2-5, with a weak D call TRBD1 (6 bases). The length of the CDR3 is 16 residues. Per the germline V gene, CDR1 is SQVTM and CDR2 is ANQGSEA. Trimming cost V 8 bases and J 1 base, with 23 bases left between them. This chain's CDR3 is CSIIPAEDSSQETQYF. The CDR3 DNA follows: TGCAGCATCATTCCGGCCGAGGACAGTAGCCAAGAGACCCAGTACTTC. Full variable domain (rest looked up from reference TRBV29-1 and TRBJ2-5): SAVISQKPSRDICQRGTSLTIQCQVDSQVTMMFWYRQQPGQSLTLIATANQGSEATYESGFVIDKFPISRPNLTFSTLTVSNMSPEDSSIYLCSIIPAEDSSQETQYFGPGTRLLVL.

V usage is TRBV2 and J usage is TRBJ1-2; 9 nucleotides agree with TRBD1. The trim removed 0 bases at V and 0 bases at J, leaving 8 bases unmatched. Germline CDR1 reads SNHLY; CDR2 reads FYNNEI. The length of the CDR3 is 18 residues. Here the CDR3 DNA reads TGTGCCAGCAGTGAAGCGGTTACTTGGACAGGGGCTAACTATGGCTACACCTTC. It specifies CASSEAVTWTGANYGYTF.

V usage is TRBV29-1 and J usage is TRBJ2-1; D is uncertain. Germline V gene data show CDR1 as SQVTM and CDR2 as ANQGSEA. CDR3 length: 13 residues. V was shortened by 7 bases and J by 4 bases, with 14 bases between the two germline ends. CDR3 residues: CSGRSLDYNEQFF. Written as DNA, the CDR3 is TGCAGCGGGAGATCTCTTGATTACAATGAGCAGTTCTTC.

V gene TRBV27 combines with J gene TRBJ2-7, with D perhaps TRBD1 (5 bases). Deletions cut 6 bases from V and 8 bases from J, with 17 bases between. Germline CDR1 MNHEY, CDR2 SMNVEV (reference sequence). CDR3 length: 13 amino acids. CDR3 sequence (DNA): TGTGCCAGCAGAGTCTCCCCAACAGGCAAGCAGTACTTC. The encoded protein is CASRVSPTGKQYF.

The V call is TRBV29-1, the J call TRBJ2-7; D unresolved. The CDR3 totals 11 residues. From germline, CDR1 is SQVTM and CDR2 ANQGSEA. V was clipped by 4 bases and J by 3 bases, with 7 bases between them. CDR3 nucleotides: TGCAGCGTTGTTGAGGACTACGAGCAGTACTTC. Amino acids: CSVVEDYEQYF.

The rearrangement joins TRBV29-1 to TRBJ1-3; a possible D gene is TRBD1 (6 bases). The CDR3 is 15 amino acids. Germline CDR1 reads SQVTM; CDR2 reads ANQGSEA. Deletions cut 3 bases from V and 0 bases from J, with 12 bases between. The CDR3 coding sequence is TGCAGCGTTGAGGGGGACACGAGCTCTGGAAACACCATATATTTT. The encoded protein is CSVEGDTSSGNTIYF.

The genes are TRBV19 and TRBJ2-1; 9 bases map to TRBD1. V gave up 3 bases and J gave up 8 bases; unmatched junction bases: 5. The CDR3 has 14 amino acids. Germline CDR1 is LNHDA and CDR2 is SQIVND (reference sequence). CDR3 sequence: CASSIWTGVDEQFF. Written as DNA, the CDR3 is TGTGCCAGTAGTATCTGGACAGGGGTTGATGAGCAGTTCTTC.

The chain joins TRBV13 to TRBJ1-3; D remains ambiguous. Trimming removed 5 bases from V and 0 bases from J, with 11 bases in between. Germline loops: CDR1 PRHDT, CDR2 FYEKMQ (reference sequence). CDR3 size: 15 residues. The CDR3 DNA reads TGTGCCAGCAGCCCCTATTCGGGCTCTGGAAACACCATATATTTT. Amino acids: CASSPYSGSGNTIYF.

Only a few counts were recorded for this clone. This chain uses TRBV2 with TRBJ1-2, with D perhaps TRBD1 (6 bases). Germline CDR1 and CDR2: SNHLY and FYNNEI. CDR3 length: 16 residues. V lost 6 bases to trimming and J lost 2 bases, with 19 bases between them. The CDR3 coding sequence is TGTGCCAGCAGGGGCCTACAGGGAATCCCGAACTATGGCTACACCTTC. Its translation: CASRGLQGIPNYGYTF.